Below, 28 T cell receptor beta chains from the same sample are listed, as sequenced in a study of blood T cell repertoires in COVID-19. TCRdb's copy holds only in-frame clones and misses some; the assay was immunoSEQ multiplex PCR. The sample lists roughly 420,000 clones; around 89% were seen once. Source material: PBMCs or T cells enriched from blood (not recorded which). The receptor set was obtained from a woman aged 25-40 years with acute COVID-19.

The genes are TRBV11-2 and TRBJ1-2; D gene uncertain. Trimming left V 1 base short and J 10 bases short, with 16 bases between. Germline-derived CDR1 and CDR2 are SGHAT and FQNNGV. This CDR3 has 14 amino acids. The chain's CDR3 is CASSLVLRGGDYTF. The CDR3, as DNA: TGTGCCAGCAGCTTAGTCCTTCGAGGCGGAGACTACACCTTC.

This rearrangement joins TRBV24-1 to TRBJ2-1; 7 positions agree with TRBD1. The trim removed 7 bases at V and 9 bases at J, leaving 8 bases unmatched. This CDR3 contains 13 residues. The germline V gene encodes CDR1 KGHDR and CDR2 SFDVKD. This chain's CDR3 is CATRDTGAGEQFF. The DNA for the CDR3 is TGTGCCACCAGAGACACAGGGGCGGGTGAGCAGTTCTTC.

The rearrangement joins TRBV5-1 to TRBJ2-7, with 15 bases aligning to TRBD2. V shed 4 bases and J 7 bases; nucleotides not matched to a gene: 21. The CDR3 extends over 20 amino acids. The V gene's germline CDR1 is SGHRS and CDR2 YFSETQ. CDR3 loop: CASSAMGLAGGHYSVGEQYF. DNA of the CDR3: TGCGCCAGCAGCGCGATGGGACTAGCGGGGGGCCACTATTCTGTCGGTGAGCAGTACTTC.

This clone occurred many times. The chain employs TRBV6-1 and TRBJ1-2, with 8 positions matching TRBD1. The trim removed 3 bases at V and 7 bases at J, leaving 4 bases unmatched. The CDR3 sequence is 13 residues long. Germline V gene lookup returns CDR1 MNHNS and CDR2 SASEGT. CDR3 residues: CASSETGERGYTF. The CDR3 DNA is TGTGCCAGCAGTGAGACAGGGGAGCGTGGCTACACCTTC.

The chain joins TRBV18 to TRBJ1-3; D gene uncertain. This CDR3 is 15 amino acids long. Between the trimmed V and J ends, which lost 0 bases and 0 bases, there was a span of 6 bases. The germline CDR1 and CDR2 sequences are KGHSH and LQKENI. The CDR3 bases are TGTGCCAGCTCACCACCACGGGACTCTGGAAACACCATATATTTT. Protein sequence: CASSPPRDSGNTIYF.

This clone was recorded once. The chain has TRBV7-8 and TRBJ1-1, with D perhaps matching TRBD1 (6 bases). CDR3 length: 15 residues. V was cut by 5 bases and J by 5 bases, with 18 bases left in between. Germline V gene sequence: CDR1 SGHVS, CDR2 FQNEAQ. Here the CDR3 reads CASSLLRGKGTEAFF. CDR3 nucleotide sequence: TGTGCCAGCAGCCTCCTCAGGGGAAAAGGGACTGAAGCTTTCTTT. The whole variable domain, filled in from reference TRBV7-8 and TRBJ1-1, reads GAGVSQSPRYKVAKRGQDVALRCDPISGHVSLFWYQQALGQGPEFLTYFQNEAQLDKSGLPSDRFFAERPEGSVSTLKIQRTQQEDSAVYLCASSLLRGKGTEAFFGQGTRLTVV.

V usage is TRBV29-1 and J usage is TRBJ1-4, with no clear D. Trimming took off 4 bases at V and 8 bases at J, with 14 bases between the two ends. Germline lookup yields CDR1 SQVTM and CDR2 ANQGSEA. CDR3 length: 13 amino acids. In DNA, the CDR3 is TGCAGCGTTGTCCCCCTGAGGGAGGAAAAACTGTTTTTT. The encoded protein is CSVVPLREEKLFF.

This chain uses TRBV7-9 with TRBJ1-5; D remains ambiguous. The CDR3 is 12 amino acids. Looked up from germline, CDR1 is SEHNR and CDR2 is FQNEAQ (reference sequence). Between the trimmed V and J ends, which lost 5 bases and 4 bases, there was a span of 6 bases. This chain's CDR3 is CASSNYNQPQHF. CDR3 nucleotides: TGTGCCAGCAGCAATTATAATCAGCCCCAGCATTTT.

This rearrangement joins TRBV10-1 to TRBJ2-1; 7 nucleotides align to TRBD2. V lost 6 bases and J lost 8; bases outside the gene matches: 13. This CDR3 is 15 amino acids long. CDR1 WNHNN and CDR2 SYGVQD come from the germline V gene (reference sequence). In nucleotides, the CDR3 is TGCGCCAGCAGCTTCGAGACCGGGGGGAGCGATGAGCAGTTCTTC. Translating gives CASSFETGGSDEQFF.

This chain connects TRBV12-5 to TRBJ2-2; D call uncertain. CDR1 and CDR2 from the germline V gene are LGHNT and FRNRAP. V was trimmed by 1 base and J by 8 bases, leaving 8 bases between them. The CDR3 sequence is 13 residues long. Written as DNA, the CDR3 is TGTGCTAGTGGTTTGGCTCCGGAGGGGGAGCTGTTTTTT. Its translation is CASGLAPEGELFF.

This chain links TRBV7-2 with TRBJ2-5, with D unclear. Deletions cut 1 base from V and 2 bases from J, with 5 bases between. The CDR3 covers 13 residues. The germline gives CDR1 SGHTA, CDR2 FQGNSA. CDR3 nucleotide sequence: TGTGCCAGCAGCTTAGACTATCAAGAGACCCAGTACTTC. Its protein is CASSLDYQETQYF.

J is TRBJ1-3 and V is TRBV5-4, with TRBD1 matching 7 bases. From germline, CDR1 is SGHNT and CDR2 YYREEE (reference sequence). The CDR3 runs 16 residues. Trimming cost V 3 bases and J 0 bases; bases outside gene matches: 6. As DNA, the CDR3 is TGTGCCAGCAGCTACACAGGGGTCGCCTCTGGAAACACCATATATTTT. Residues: CASSYTGVASGNTIYF.

The CDR3 here is CASIPRARGEKLFF. The DNA of the CDR3 is TGCGCCAGCATACCGCGCGCCCGCGGTGAAAAACTGTTTTTT. The chain joins TRBV5-1 to TRBJ1-4; D not resolved. V shed 6 bases and J shed 7 bases, with 16 bases lying between them. Looked up from germline, CDR1 is SGHRS and CDR2 is YFSETQ. CDR3 length equals 14 residues.

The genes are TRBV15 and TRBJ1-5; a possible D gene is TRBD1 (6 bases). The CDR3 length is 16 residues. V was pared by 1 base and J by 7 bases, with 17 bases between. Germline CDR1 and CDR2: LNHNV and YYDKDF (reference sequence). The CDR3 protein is CATSRGRGGRLQPQHF. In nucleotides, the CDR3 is TGTGCCACCAGCAGAGGTCGAGGGGGTCGGCTCCAGCCCCAGCATTTT.

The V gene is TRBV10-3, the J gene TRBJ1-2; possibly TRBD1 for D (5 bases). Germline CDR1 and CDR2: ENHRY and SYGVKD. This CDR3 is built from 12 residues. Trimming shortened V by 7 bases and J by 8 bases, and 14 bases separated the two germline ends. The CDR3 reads CAITGTAFGYTF. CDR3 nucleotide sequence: TGTGCCATCACCGGGACTGCCTTCGGCTACACCTTC.

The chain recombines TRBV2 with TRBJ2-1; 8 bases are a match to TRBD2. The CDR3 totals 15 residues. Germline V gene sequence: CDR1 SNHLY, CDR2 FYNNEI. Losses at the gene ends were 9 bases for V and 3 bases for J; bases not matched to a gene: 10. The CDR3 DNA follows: TGTGCCAGTGTACGGGGGGGCCGTTTCTACAATGAGCAGTTCTTC. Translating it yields CASVRGGRFYNEQFF.

CDR3 region: CASSLDRPGTGGYEQYF. The CDR3, as DNA: TGTGCCAGCAGCTTAGACCGACCCGGGACAGGGGGCTACGAGCAGTACTTC. V usage is TRBV11-2 and J usage is TRBJ2-7; 11 bases are a match to TRBD1. CDR3 length: 17 amino acids. CDR1 is SGHAT and CDR2 is FQNNGV in the germline V gene. The V gene end was trimmed by 0 bases and the J gene end by 3 bases; junction bases not matched to a gene: 7. The complete variable domain, with remaining parts taken from reference TRBV11-2 and TRBJ2-7, reads EAGVAQSPRYKIIEKRQSVAFWCNPISGHATLYWYQQILGQGPKLLIQFQNNGVVDDSQLPKDRFSAERLKGVDSTLKIQPAKLEDSAVYLCASSLDRPGTGGYEQYFGPGTRLTVT.

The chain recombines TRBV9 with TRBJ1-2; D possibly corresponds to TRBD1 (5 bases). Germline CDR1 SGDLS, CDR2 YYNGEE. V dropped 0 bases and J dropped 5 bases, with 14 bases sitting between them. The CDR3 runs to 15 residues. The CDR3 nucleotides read TGTGCCAGCAGCGTAGGGGGCGCGAAGGGTTATGGCTACACCTTC. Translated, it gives CASSVGGAKGYGYTF. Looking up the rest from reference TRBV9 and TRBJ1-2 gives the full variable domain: DSGVTQTPKHLITATGQRVTLRCSPRSGDLSVYWYQQSLDQGLQFLIQYYNGEERAKGNILERFSAQQFPDLHSELNLSSLELGDSALYFCASSVGGAKGYGYTFGSGTRLTVV.

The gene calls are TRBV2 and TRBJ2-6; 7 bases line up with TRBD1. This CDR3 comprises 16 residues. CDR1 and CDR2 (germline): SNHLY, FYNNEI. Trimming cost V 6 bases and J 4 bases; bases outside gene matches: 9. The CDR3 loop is CASSQNRGGGANVLTF. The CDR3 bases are TGTGCCAGCAGCCAAAACAGGGGTGGCGGGGCCAACGTCCTGACTTTC.

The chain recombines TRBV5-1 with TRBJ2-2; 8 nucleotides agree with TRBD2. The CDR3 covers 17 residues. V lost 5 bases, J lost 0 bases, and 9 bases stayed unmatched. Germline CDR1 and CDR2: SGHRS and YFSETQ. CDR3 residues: CASSKTSGASNTGELFF. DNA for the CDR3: TGCGCCAGCAGTAAAACTAGCGGAGCCTCGAACACCGGGGAGCTGTTTTTT.

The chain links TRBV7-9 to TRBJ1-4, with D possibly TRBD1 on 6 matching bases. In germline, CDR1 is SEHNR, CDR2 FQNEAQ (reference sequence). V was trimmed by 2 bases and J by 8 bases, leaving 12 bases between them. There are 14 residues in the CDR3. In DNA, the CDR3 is TGTGCCAGCAGCTTACAGGGGTCAGGGGAAAAACTGTTTTTT. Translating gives CASSLQGSGEKLFF.

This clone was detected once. Written as DNA, the CDR3 is TGTGCCAGCAGCCAGGGACAGGGAGAGTGGCCCCAGCATTTT. Encoded protein: CASSQGQGEWPQHF. The rearrangement joins TRBV3-1 (or the pseudogene TRBV3-2) to TRBJ1-5; 9 bases map to TRBD1. V lost 3 bases, J lost 9 bases, and 6 bases stayed unmatched. CDR1 is LGHDT, CDR2 YNNKEL, per germline (reference sequence). The CDR3 has 14 amino acids.

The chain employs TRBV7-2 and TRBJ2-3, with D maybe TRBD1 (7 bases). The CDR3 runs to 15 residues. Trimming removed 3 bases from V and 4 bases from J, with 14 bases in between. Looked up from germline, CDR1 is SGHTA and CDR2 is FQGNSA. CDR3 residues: CASSFGGRGADTQYF. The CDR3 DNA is TGTGCCAGCAGCTTTGGGGGCAGGGGGGCAGATACGCAGTATTTT.

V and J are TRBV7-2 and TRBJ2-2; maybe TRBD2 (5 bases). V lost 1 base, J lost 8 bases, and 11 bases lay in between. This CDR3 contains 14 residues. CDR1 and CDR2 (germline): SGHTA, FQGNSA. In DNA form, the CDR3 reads TGTGCCAGCAGCTTAGTTCGGGGTACGGGGGAGCTGTTTTTT. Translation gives CASSLVRGTGELFF.

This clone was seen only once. The CDR3 DNA is TGTGCCAGCTCACCGTCTTCAGATTCCAGGGCTGGAAACACCATATATTTT. The encoded protein is CASSPSSDSRAGNTIYF. The chain employs TRBV18 and TRBJ1-3; D perhaps matches TRBD1 (5 bases). The germline V gene has CDR1 KGHSH and CDR2 LQKENI. Between the trimmed V and J ends, which lost 3 bases and 2 bases, there was a span of 17 bases. The CDR3 spans 17 residues.

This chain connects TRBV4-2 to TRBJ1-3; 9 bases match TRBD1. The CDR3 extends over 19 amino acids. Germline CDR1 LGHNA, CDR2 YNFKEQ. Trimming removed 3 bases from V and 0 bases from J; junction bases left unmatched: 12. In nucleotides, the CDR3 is TGTGCCAGCAGCCAGACCGGGACAGGGATGATCAGCTCTGGAAACACCATATATTTT. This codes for CASSQTGTGMISSGNTIYF.

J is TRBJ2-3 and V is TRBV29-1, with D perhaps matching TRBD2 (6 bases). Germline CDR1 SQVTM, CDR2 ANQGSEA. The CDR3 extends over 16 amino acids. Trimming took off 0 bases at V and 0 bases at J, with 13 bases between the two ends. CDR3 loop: CSVEDFRGSSTDTQYF. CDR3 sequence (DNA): TGCAGCGTTGAAGATTTTCGGGGGTCCAGCACAGATACGCAGTATTTT.

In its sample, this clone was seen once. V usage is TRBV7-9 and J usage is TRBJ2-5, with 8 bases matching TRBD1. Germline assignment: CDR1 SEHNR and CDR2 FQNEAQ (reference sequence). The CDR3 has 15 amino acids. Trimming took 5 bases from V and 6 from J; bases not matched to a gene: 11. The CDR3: CASSPGTGGRKTQYF. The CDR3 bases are TGTGCCAGCAGCCCGGGGACAGGCGGGCGAAAGACCCAGTACTTC.